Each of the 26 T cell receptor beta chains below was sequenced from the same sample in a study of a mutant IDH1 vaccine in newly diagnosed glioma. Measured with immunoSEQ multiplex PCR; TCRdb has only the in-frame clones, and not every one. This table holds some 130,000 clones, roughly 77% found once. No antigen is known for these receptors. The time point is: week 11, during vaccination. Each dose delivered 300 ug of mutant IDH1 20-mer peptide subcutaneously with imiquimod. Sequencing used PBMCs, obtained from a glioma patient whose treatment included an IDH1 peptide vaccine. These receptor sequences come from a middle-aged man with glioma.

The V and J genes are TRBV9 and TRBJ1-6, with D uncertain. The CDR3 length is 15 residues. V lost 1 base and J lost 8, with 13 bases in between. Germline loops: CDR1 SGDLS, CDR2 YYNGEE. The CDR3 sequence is CASSVSLGADSPLHF. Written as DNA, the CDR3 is TGTGCCAGCAGCGTATCCCTCGGTGCCGATTCACCCCTCCACTTT.

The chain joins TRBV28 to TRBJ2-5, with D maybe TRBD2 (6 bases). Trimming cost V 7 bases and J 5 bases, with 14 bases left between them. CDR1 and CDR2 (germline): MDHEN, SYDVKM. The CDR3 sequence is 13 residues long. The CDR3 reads CASNPTGVETQYF. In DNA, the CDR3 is TGTGCCAGCAACCCTACGGGGGTGGAGACCCAGTACTTC.

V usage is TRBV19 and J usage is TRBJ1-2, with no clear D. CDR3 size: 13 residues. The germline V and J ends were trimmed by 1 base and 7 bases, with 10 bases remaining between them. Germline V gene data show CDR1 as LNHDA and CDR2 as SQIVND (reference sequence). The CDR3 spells CASSIASPSGYTF. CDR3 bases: TGTGCCAGTAGTATAGCAAGCCCCTCTGGCTACACCTTC. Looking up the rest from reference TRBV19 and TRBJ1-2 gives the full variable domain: DGGITQSPKYLFRKEGQNVTLSCEQNLNHDAMYWYRQDPGQGLRLIYYSQIVNDFQKGDIAEGYSVSREKKESFPLTVTSAQKNPTAFYLCASSIASPSGYTFGSGTRLTVV.

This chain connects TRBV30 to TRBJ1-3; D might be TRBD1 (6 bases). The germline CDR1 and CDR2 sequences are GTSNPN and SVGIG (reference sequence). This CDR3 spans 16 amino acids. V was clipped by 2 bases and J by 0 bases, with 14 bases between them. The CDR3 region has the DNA TGTGCCTGGAGTCAACAGGGTTCCCTCTCTGGAAACACCATATATTTT. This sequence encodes CAWSQQGSLSGNTIYF. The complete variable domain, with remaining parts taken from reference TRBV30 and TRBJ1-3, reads SQTIHQWPATLVQPVGSPLSLECTVEGTSNPNLYWYRQAAGRGLQLLFYSVGIGQISSEVPQNLSASRPQDRQFILSSKKLLLSDSGFYLCAWSQQGSLSGNTIYFGEGSWLTVV.

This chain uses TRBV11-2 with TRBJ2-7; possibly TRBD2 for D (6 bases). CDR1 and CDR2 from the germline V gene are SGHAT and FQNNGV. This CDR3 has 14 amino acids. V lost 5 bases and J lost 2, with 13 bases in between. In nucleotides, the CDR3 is TGTGCCAGCAGCCCCTCTGGGGGGACCTACGAGCAGTACTTC. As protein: CASSPSGGTYEQYF.

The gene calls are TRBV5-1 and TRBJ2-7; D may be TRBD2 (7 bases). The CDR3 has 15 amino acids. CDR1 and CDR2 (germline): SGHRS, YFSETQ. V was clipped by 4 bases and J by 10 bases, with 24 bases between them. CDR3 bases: TGCGCCAGCAGCACAGAACAAGCGGGACAAGCTACTCAGTACTTC. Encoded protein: CASSTEQAGQATQYF.

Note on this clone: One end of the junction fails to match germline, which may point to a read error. CDR3 bases: TGCGCCAGCAGCCAAGTAGGGGTATCTGGGGTCAACGTCCTGACTTTC. Translation gives CASSQVGVSGVNVLTF. This chain joins TRBV4-3 and TRBJ2-6, with D perhaps TRBD1 (5 bases). This CDR3 is 16 amino acids long. The germline V gene has CDR1 LGHNA and CDR2 YSLEER.

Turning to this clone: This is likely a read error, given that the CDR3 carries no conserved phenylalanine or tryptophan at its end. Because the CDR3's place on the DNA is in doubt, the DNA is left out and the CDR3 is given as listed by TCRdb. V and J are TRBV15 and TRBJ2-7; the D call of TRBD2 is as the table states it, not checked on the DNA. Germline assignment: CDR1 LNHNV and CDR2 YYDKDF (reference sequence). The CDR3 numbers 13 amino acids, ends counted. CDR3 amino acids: CATSRDASGRAHL.

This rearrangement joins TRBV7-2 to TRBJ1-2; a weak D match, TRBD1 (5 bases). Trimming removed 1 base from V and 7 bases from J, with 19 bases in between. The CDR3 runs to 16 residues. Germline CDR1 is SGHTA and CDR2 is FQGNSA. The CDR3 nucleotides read TGTGCCAGCAGCTTAGGTGTCCCAGGGCTCGCGGGTGGCTACACCTTC. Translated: CASSLGVPGLAGGYTF.

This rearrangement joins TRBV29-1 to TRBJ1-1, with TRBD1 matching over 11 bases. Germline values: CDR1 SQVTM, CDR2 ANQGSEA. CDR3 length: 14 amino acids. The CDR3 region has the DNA TGCACCCATCTTCCGGGACAGGGGGGGACTGAAGCTTTCTTT. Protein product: CTHLPGQGGTEAFF. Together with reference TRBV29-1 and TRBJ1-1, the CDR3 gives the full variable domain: SAVISQKPSRDICQRGTSLTIQCQVDSQVTMMFWYRQQPGQSLTLIATANQGSEATYESGFVIDKFPISRPNLTFSTLTVSNMSPEDSSIYLCTHLPGQGGTEAFFGQGTRLTVV.

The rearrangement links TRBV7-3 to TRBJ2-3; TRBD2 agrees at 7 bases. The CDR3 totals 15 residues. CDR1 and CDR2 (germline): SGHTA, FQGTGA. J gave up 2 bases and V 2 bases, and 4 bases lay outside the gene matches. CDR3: CASSLLGGYTDTQYF. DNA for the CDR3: TGTGCCAGCAGCTTATTGGGGGGGTACACAGATACGCAGTATTTT. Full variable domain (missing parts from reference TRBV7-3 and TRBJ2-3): GAGVSQTPSNKVTEKGKYVELRCDPISGHTALYWYRQSLGQGPEFLIYFQGTGAADDSGLPNDRFFAVRPEGSVSTLKIQRTERGDSAVYLCASSLLGGYTDTQYFGPGTRLTVL.

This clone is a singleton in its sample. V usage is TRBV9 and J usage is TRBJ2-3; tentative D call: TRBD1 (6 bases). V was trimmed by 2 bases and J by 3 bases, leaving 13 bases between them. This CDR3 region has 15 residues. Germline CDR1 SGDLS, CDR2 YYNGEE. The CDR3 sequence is CASSVNPGTTDTQYF. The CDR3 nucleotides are TGTGCCAGCAGCGTGAACCCCGGGACAACAGATACGCAGTATTTT. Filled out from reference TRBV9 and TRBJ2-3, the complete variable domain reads DSGVTQTPKHLITATGQRVTLRCSPRSGDLSVYWYQQSLDQGLQFLIQYYNGEERAKGNILERFSAQQFPDLHSELNLSSLELGDSALYFCASSVNPGTTDTQYFGPGTRLTVL.

The CDR3 DNA reads as TGTGCCACCTCAAGCCCGGGGGGCGCGAGGGGAAACACCATATATTTT. It is translated as CATSSPGGARGNTIYF. The chain carries TRBV28 and TRBJ1-3; a weak D match, TRBD1 (6 bases). The CDR3 has 16 residues. V lost 10 bases, J lost 4 bases, and 23 bases lay in between. Germline CDR1 is MDHEN and CDR2 is SYDVKM.

The CDR3 DNA reads TGCGCCAGCAGCCAAGTGCAGGGGAACACCGGGGAGCTGTTTTTT. Encoded protein: CASSQVQGNTGELFF. V and J are TRBV4-3 and TRBJ2-2; possible D gene TRBD1, 5 bases. Germline-derived CDR1 and CDR2 are LGHNA and YSLEER. The CDR3 covers 15 residues. V was shortened by 1 base and J by 1 base, with 7 bases between the two germline ends.

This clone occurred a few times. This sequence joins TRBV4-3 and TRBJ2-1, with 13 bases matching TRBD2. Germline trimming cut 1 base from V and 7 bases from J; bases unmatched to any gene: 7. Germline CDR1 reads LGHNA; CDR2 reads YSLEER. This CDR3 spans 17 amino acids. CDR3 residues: CASSQAILAGGRNEQFF. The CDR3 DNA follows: TGCGCCAGCAGCCAAGCAATACTAGCGGGGGGGCGTAATGAGCAGTTCTTC.

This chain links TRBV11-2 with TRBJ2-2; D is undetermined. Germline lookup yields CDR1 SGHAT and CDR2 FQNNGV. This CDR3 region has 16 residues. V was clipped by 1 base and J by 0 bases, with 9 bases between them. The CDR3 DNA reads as TGTGCCAGCAGCTTAGTAGCAGCACCGAACACCGGGGAGCTGTTTTTT. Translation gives CASSLVAAPNTGELFF.

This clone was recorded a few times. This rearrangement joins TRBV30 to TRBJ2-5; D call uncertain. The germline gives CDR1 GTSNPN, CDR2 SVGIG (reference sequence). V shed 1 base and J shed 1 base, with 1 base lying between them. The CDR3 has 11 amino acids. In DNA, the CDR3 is TGTGCCTGGAGTGGCCAAGAGACCCAGTACTTC. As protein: CAWSGQETQYF.

For the CDR3, the DNA is TGTGCCAGCAGCCCCCGACGGGACTACGAGCAGTACTTC. Residues: CASSPRRDYEQYF. The V and J genes are TRBV9 and TRBJ2-7; D is possibly TRBD2 (5 bases). This CDR3 contains 13 residues. Trimming took 4 bases from V and 3 from J, leaving 11 bases between them. CDR1 and CDR2 from the germline V gene are SGDLS and YYNGEE. The whole variable domain, filled in from reference TRBV9 and TRBJ2-7, reads DSGVTQTPKHLITATGQRVTLRCSPRSGDLSVYWYQQSLDQGLQFLIQYYNGEERAKGNILERFSAQQFPDLHSELNLSSLELGDSALYFCASSPRRDYEQYFGPGTRLTVT.

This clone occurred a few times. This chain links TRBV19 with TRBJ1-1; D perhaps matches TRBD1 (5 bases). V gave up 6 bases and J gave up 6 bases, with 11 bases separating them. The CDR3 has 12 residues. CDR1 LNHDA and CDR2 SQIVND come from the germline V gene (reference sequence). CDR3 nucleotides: TGTGCCAGTAGCCAGGGCTGGCCTGAAGCTTTCTTT. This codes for CASSQGWPEAFF.

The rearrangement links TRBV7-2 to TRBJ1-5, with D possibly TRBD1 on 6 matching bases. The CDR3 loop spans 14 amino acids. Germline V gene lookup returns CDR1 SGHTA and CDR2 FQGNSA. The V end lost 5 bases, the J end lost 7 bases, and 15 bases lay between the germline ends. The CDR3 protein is CASSPGGAGQPQHF. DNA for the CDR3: TGTGCCAGCAGCCCGGGGGGGGCGGGGCAGCCCCAGCATTTT.

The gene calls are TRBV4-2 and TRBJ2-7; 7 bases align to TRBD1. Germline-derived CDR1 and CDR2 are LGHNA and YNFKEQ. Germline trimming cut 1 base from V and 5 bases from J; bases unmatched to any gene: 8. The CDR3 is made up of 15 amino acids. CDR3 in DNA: TGTGCCAGCAGCCAAGTTTGGGACAGTTTCGACGAGCAGTACTTC. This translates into CASSQVWDSFDEQYF.

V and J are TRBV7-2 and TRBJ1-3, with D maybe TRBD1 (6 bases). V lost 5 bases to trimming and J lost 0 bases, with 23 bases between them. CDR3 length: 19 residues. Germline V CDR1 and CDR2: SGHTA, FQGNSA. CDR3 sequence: CASSNPTGLAPRSGNTIYF. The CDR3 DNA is TGTGCCAGCAGCAACCCAACAGGGTTAGCTCCCCGCTCTGGAAACACCATATATTTT.

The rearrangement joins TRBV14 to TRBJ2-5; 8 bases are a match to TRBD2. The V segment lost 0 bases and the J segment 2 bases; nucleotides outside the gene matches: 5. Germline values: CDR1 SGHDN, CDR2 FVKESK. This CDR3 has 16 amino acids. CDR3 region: CASSQDTGGPQETQYF. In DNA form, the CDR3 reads TGTGCCAGCAGCCAAGACACGGGAGGGCCTCAAGAGACCCAGTACTTC. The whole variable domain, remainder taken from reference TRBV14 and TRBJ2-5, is EAGVTQFPSHSVIEKGQTVTLRCDPISGHDNLYWYRRVMGKEIKFLLHFVKESKQDESGMPNNRFLAERTGGTYSTLKVQPAELEDSGVYFCASSQDTGGPQETQYFGPGTRLLVL.

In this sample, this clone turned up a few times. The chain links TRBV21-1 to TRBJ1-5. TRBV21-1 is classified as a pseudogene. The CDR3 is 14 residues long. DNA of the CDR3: TGTGCCAGCAGCAAGACGGCGAGCAATCAGCCCCAGCATTTT. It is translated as CASSKTASNQPQHF.

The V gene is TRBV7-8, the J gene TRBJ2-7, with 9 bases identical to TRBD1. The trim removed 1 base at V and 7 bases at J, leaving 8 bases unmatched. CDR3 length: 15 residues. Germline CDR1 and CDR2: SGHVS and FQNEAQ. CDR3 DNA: TGTGCCAGCAGCTTAGAACCGGACAGGGGATTTGAGCAGTACTTC. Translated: CASSLEPDRGFEQYF.

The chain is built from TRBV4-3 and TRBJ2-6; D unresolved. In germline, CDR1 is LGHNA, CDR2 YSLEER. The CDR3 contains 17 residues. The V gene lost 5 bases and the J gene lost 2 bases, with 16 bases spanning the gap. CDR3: CASSKNPQSTGANVLTF. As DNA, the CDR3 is TGCGCCAGCAGCAAGAACCCTCAGTCTACTGGGGCCAACGTCCTGACTTTC.